The 26 T cell receptor beta chains reported below all come from one sample, sequenced in a study of cytomegalovirus exposure and HLA in healthy donors. The PCR ran on 60 Vbeta and 13 Jbeta primers. TCRdb's copy holds only in-frame clones and misses some; the assay was immunoSEQ multiplex PCR. In the table there are 150,000 to 200,000 clones, 70% to 80% of which are singletons. Material for sequencing was PBMCs. The receptors shown here come from a man aged 25 to 40 in good health and CMV-seronegative.

The chain combines TRBV29-1 with TRBJ2-7; D is undetermined. Germline V gene data show CDR1 as SQVTM and CDR2 as ANQGSEA. The CDR3 is made up of 13 amino acids. The V and J ends lost 5 bases and 1 base respectively, with 12 bases between them. The DNA for the CDR3 is TGCAGCGTTTTCGCCGCCGGGTCCTACGAGCAGTACTTC. It encodes CSVFAAGSYEQYF.

This chain joins TRBV4-1 and TRBJ2-1, with 7 bases identical to TRBD1. V shed 5 bases and J 2 bases; nucleotides not matched to a gene: 6. The CDR3 has 15 amino acids. Germline CDR1 is MGHRA and CDR2 is YSYEKL. The CDR3 region is CASSDWTGAYNEQFF. CDR3 sequence (DNA): TGCGCCAGCAGCGATTGGACAGGAGCCTACAATGAGCAGTTCTTC.

In this sample, this clone turned up once. This chain uses TRBV13 with TRBJ2-1; D perhaps matches TRBD2 (5 bases). Germline loops: CDR1 PRHDT, CDR2 FYEKMQ (reference sequence). Trimming removed 4 bases from V and 3 bases from J, with 16 bases in between. This CDR3 is 16 amino acids long. CDR3 nucleotide sequence: TGTGCCAGCAGCTCGCATCTAGACGGACTCTACAATGAGCAGTTCTTC. Translated: CASSSHLDGLYNEQFF.

This chain connects TRBV6-5 to TRBJ2-3, with D perhaps TRBD2 (7 bases). The germline gives CDR1 MNHEY, CDR2 SVGAGI. Trimming took off 8 bases at V and 2 bases at J, with 17 bases between the two ends. The CDR3 consists of 15 residues. The chain's CDR3 is CASFRGGGPTDTQYF. DNA of the CDR3: TGTGCCAGCTTTCGAGGCGGGGGCCCCACAGATACGCAGTATTTT.

The chain combines TRBV5-1 with TRBJ2-1; a possible D gene is TRBD1 (6 bases). This CDR3 is 15 amino acids long. Germline loops: CDR1 SGHRS, CDR2 YFSETQ. V was shortened by 0 bases and J by 4 bases, with 11 bases between the two germline ends. The CDR3 DNA reads TGCGCCAGCAGCTTGGAAGGGGGAAGGTACAATGAGCAGTTCTTC. Translated, it gives CASSLEGGRYNEQFF.

The V and J genes are TRBV7-2 and TRBJ2-3; 7 bases are a match to TRBD1. Trimming cost V 4 bases and J 2 bases; bases outside gene matches: 6. Germline CDR1 reads SGHTA; CDR2 reads FQGNSA. The CDR3 loop spans 15 amino acids. In DNA, the CDR3 is TGTGCCAGCAGCTCCACAGGGGCCATCACAGATACGCAGTATTTT. Its protein product is CASSSTGAITDTQYF.

The J gene is TRBJ1-1, the V gene TRBV19, with D tentatively TRBD1 (5 bases). The CDR3 loop spans 13 amino acids. The V end lost 6 bases, the J end lost 1 base, and 9 bases lay between the germline ends. Germline lookup yields CDR1 LNHDA and CDR2 SQIVND (reference sequence). CDR3 bases: TGTGCCAGTAGGGGGCGGCCGAACACTGAAGCTTTCTTT. It specifies CASRGRPNTEAFF. Based on the CDR3 plus reference TRBV19 and TRBJ1-1, the full variable domain is DGGITQSPKYLFRKEGQNVTLSCEQNLNHDAMYWYRQDPGQGLRLIYYSQIVNDFQKGDIAEGYSVSREKKESFPLTVTSAQKNPTAFYLCASRGRPNTEAFFGQGTRLTVV.

The rearrangement uses TRBV30 and TRBJ2-7, with D tentatively TRBD1 (6 bases). Trimming left V 2 bases short and J 2 bases short, with 13 bases between. Germline loops: CDR1 GTSNPN, CDR2 SVGIG (reference sequence). CDR3 length: 14 amino acids. CDR3 sequence (DNA): TGTGCCTGGAGTCGGCAGGGGTACCCCTACGAGCAGTACTTC. Its protein product is CAWSRQGYPYEQYF.

The CDR3 DNA reads TGCGCCAGCAGCCAAGATTTCAACAGGTACGTCTACGAGCAGTACTTC. Its protein is CASSQDFNRYVYEQYF. The chain links TRBV4-3 to TRBJ2-7, with D tentatively TRBD1 (5 bases). V lost 0 bases to trimming and J lost 3 bases, with 15 bases between them. CDR3 length equals 16 residues. Germline lookup yields CDR1 LGHNA and CDR2 YSLEER.

V gene TRBV21-1 combines with J gene TRBJ2-1; TRBD2 is taken as the D call from the table, unchecked against the DNA. TRBV21-1 constitutes a pseudogene. This CDR3 spans 20 amino acids. The DNA for the CDR3 is TGTGCCAGCAGCAAACCCCCCCTAGCGGGCATTAGAGCTACCTACAATGAGCAGTTCTTC. As protein: CASSKPPLAGIRATYNEQFF.

The V and J genes are TRBV11-2 and TRBJ1-6; 7 positions match TRBD1. CDR1 is SGHAT and CDR2 is FQNNGV in the germline V gene. The CDR3 spans 17 residues. The V segment lost 5 bases and the J segment 4 bases; nucleotides outside the gene matches: 11. The CDR3 DNA reads as TGTGCCAGCAGCCCATGGGACAGCTTCGAGTATAATTCACCCCTCCACTTT. Its translation: CASSPWDSFEYNSPLHF.

The chain combines TRBV27 with TRBJ1-5; D remains unclear. Trimming cost V 2 bases and J 2 bases, with 13 bases left between them. This CDR3 is built from 16 residues. Germline V gene sequence: CDR1 MNHEY, CDR2 SMNVEV (reference sequence). CDR3: CASSLRPQVGNQPQHF. In DNA form, the CDR3 reads TGTGCCAGCAGTTTAAGGCCCCAGGTTGGCAATCAGCCCCAGCATTTT.

The chain recombines TRBV10-3 with TRBJ2-5, with a tentative D call TRBD2 (6 bases). Matching the DNA end better, TRBJ2-7 makes the J call doubtful. CDR1 and CDR2 (germline): ENHRY, SYGVKD. The CDR3 contains 14 residues. The CDR3 protein is CAIRSRTGTYEQYF. In nucleotides, the CDR3 is TGTGCCATCAGAAGCCGGACGGGGACTTACGAGCAGTACTTC.

The gene calls are TRBV4-3 and TRBJ1-4, with TRBD1 identical over 9 bases. The V segment lost 2 bases and the J segment 7 bases; nucleotides outside the gene matches: 5. Germline V gene data show CDR1 as LGHNA and CDR2 as YSLEER. CDR3 length equals 15 residues. CDR3 nucleotide sequence: TGCGCCAGCAGCCAAACAGGGGGCGCAAGTGAAAAACTGTTTTTT. It is translated as CASSQTGGASEKLFF.

The chain recombines TRBV19 with TRBJ2-5; TRBD1 is a possible D gene (5 bases). Trimming shortened V by 4 bases and J by 3 bases, and 9 bases separated the two germline ends. Germline V CDR1 and CDR2: LNHDA, SQIVND (reference sequence). CDR3 length: 13 amino acids. The CDR3 DNA is TGTGCCAGTAGTAGAACAGGCGAAGAGACCCAGTACTTC. It specifies CASSRTGEETQYF.

This chain uses TRBV5-1 with TRBJ2-7, with 7 bases lining up with TRBD1. Per germline, CDR1 SGHRS and CDR2 YFSETQ. The junction had 5 bases not matched to a gene; V was cut back by 5 bases and J by 0 bases. The CDR3 is 14 amino acids. CDR3 region: CASRQTGDSYEQYF. The CDR3 nucleotides read TGCGCCAGCAGGCAAACAGGGGACTCCTACGAGCAGTACTTC.

The chain uses TRBV9 and TRBJ1-1; D remains ambiguous. The CDR3 has 15 amino acids. V was cut by 0 bases and J by 4 bases, with 13 bases left in between. Germline-derived CDR1 and CDR2 are SGDLS and YYNGEE. CDR3 DNA: TGTGCCAGCAGCGTAGGGTCCGTTCCGGGCACTGAAGCTTTCTTT. Its translation is CASSVGSVPGTEAFF.

The gene calls are TRBV19 and TRBJ1-2; D is possibly TRBD1 (6 bases). The V and J ends lost 4 bases and 2 bases respectively, with 14 bases between them. Per germline, CDR1 LNHDA and CDR2 SQIVND (reference sequence). This CDR3 contains 15 residues. The CDR3 DNA follows: TGTGCCAGTAGTAAGACAAATACAGGGAACTATGGCTACACCTTC. This codes for CASSKTNTGNYGYTF.

This clone was detected a few times. The chain employs TRBV5-1 and TRBJ2-7, with a tentative D call TRBD1 (6 bases). Germline V gene lookup returns CDR1 SGHRS and CDR2 YFSETQ. The CDR3 is 13 residues long. The V end lost 4 bases, the J end lost 0 bases, and 8 bases lay between the germline ends. This CDR3 reads CASSRGSSYEQYF. The CDR3 DNA is TGCGCCAGCAGCAGGGGGAGCTCCTACGAGCAGTACTTC.

This clone was detected only a few times. The V and J genes are TRBV4-1 and TRBJ1-5; possibly TRBD1 for D (6 bases). Germline V lookup: CDR1 MGHRA, CDR2 YSYEKL. V lost 0 bases and J 6 bases, leaving 18 bases between the germline ends. This CDR3 spans 17 amino acids. CDR3 protein: CASSQEHWTVMSQPQHF. CDR3 bases: TGCGCCAGCAGCCAAGAACATTGGACAGTCATGTCTCAGCCCCAGCATTTT.

J is TRBJ2-5 and V is TRBV7-8; D is perhaps TRBD1 (7 bases). Germline CDR1 is SGHVS and CDR2 is FQNEAQ. CDR3 length equals 16 residues. V was clipped by 6 bases and J by 2 bases, with 19 bases between them. Here the CDR3 reads CASSLTSRGDQETQYF. The CDR3 DNA sequence: TGTGCCAGCAGTCTTACTAGCAGGGGGGATCAAGAGACCCAGTACTTC.

This clone was seen more than once but under ten times. CDR3: CASSQGTRKVDEQYF. The CDR3 coding sequence is TGTGCCAGCAGCCAAGGGACAAGAAAAGTGGACGAGCAGTACTTC. This chain joins TRBV4-2 and TRBJ2-7, with D possibly being TRBD1 (5 bases). Germline V gives CDR1 LGHNA, CDR2 YNFKEQ. V was cut by 1 base and J by 5 bases, with 15 bases left in between. There are 15 residues in the CDR3.

The rearrangement joins TRBV6-1 to TRBJ1-5; 7 bases are a match to TRBD1. The CDR3 length is 15 residues. Trimming took 4 bases from V and 1 from J; bases not matched to a gene: 4. Germline CDR1 is MNHNS and CDR2 is SASEGT. CDR3 residues: CASSALDRSNQPQHF. The CDR3, as DNA: TGTGCCAGCAGTGCCTTGGACAGGAGCAATCAGCCCCAGCATTTT.

Written as DNA, the CDR3 is TGTGCCAGTAGTATGGCAGGACAGGCAACTGAAGCTTTCTTT. Residues: CASSMAGQATEAFF. This sequence joins TRBV19 and TRBJ1-1; 7 bases map to TRBD1. CDR3 length: 14 residues. Germline V lookup: CDR1 LNHDA, CDR2 SQIVND (reference sequence). The V segment lost 3 bases and the J segment 5 bases; nucleotides outside the gene matches: 6.

The chain joins TRBV5-4 to TRBJ1-6; possible D gene TRBD1, 5 bases. The CDR3 length is 18 residues. The germline V gene has CDR1 SGHNT and CDR2 YYREEE (reference sequence). Trimming took 4 bases from V and 4 from J, leaving 21 bases between them. The chain's CDR3 is CASSAGVGTQKYNSPLHF. The CDR3 region has the DNA TGTGCCAGCAGCGCGGGGGTGGGGACGCAGAAATATAATTCACCCCTCCACTTT.

V is TRBV5-5 and J is TRBJ2-3; TRBD1 matches at 7 bases. J was trimmed by 3 bases and V by 1 base; bases with no gene match: 8. The CDR3 consists of 16 residues. Per germline, CDR1 SGHKS and CDR2 YYEKEE (reference sequence). The CDR3: CASSLFTGVGTDTQYF. CDR3 coding DNA: TGTGCCAGCAGCTTGTTTACAGGGGTGGGAACAGATACGCAGTATTTT.